This note documents a single T cell receptor (beta chain) sequence. The target antigen is unknown. During the collection period, no donor immune events like infections were recorded. This entry is derived from a study of identifying expanded T cells in peripheral blood. Study conclusions and caveats: Variance in clone template counts between roughly 2-week samples significantly increased with total template count across all healthy donors. Differentially abundant clones: roughly 1.2 between replicates, about 17 at 2 to 3 weeks, 19 to 20 at four.

Libraries were prepared by immunoSEQ multiplex PCR; TCRdb keeps only in-frame clonotypes and omits some of them. This table has roughly 78,000 clones, roughly 90% appearing once. The germline V gene has CDR1 ENHRY and CDR2 SYGVKD. This CDR3 spans 13 amino acids. The V segment lost 5 bases and the J segment 4 bases; nucleotides outside the gene matches: 1. Sequences were obtained from blood. The clonotype originates from a person aged 18 to 70 in good health. The rearrangement joins TRBV10-3 to TRBJ2-5, with 10 bases fitting TRBD1. The CDR3 here is CAISRDRGETQYF. The CDR3 DNA reads TGTGCCATCAGTCGGGACAGGGGAGAGACCCAGTACTTC.